Below, 20 T cell receptor beta chains from the same sample are listed, as sequenced in a study of OX40 agonist ivuxolimab in advanced cancers. Sequencing used immunoSEQ multiplex PCR; TCRdb keeps in-frame clones, though not all of them. The table has about 61,000 clones, over 80% seen once. The sequencing here drew on CD4+ or CD8+ T cells sorted from blood, taken in a trial of the OX40 agonist ivuxolimab. The receptor set was obtained from an adult with an advanced solid tumor such as melanoma, head and neck, liver or kidney cancer.

This chain joins TRBV2 and TRBJ1-2; D gene unclear. The V gene lost 5 bases and the J gene lost 4 bases, with 2 bases spanning the gap. The CDR3 spans 10 residues. Germline V gives CDR1 SNHLY, CDR2 FYNNEI. CDR3: CASSTYGYTF. The CDR3 DNA sequence: TGTGCCAGCAGTACCTATGGCTACACCTTC.

This clone was counted between two and nine times. The V call is TRBV7-9, the J call TRBJ1-2; D not certain. The CDR3 runs to 15 residues. V shed 5 bases and J shed 2 bases, with 15 bases lying between them. CDR1 is SEHNR, CDR2 FQNEAQ, per germline (reference sequence). In DNA form, the CDR3 reads TGTGCCAGCAGCCCACGGAGGTCTGGAAACTATGGCTACACCTTC. Amino acids: CASSPRRSGNYGYTF.

The chain couples TRBV6-5 to TRBJ2-7; unclear D gene. This CDR3 spans 12 amino acids. Germline loops: CDR1 MNHEY, CDR2 SVGAGI. Trimming took 0 bases from V and 3 from J, leaving 3 bases between them. The CDR3 loop is CASSYSNYEQYF. The CDR3 nucleotides are TGTGCCAGCAGTTACTCCAACTACGAGCAGTACTTC.

This clone is a singleton in its sample. At one of its ends the junction is not consistent with the germline gene, which may arise from a read error. V gene TRBV5-8 combines with J gene TRBJ2-4; a weak D match, TRBD1 (5 bases). The CDR3 runs to 10 residues. Germline loops: CDR1 SGHTS, CDR2 YDEGEE. This CDR3 reads CATVGSGKDF. CDR3 bases: TGTGCGACCGTCGGATCAGGGAAGGACTTC. Filled out from reference TRBV5-8 and TRBJ2-4, the complete variable domain reads EAGVTQSPTHLIKTRGQQATLRCSPISGHTSVYWYQQALGLGLQFLLWYDEGEERNRGNFPPRFSGRQFPNYSSELNVNALELEDSALYLCATVGSGKDFGAGTRLSVL.

V and J are TRBV5-8 and TRBJ1-5; D possibly corresponds to TRBD1 (5 bases). V was shortened by 4 bases and J by 3 bases, with 20 bases between the two germline ends. The CDR3 length is 17 residues. Germline CDR1 SGHTS, CDR2 YDEGEE. CDR3 in amino acids: CASSLRGPLGDNQPQHF. The CDR3, as DNA: TGTGCCAGCAGCCTAAGGGGCCCGCTGGGGGACAATCAGCCCCAGCATTTT.

In DNA, the CDR3 is TGTGCCAGCAGTTACTTCGGCAGGGGGTACACTGAAGCTTTCTTT. Its protein product is CASSYFGRGYTEAFF. The rearrangement links TRBV5-6 to TRBJ1-1, with 7 nucleotides matching TRBD1. V shed 5 bases and J 3 bases; nucleotides not matched to a gene: 10. The CDR3 is 15 residues long. Per germline, CDR1 SGHDT and CDR2 YYEEEE.

The gene calls are TRBV27 and TRBJ2-1, with a possible D match to TRBD2 (5 bases). Deletions cut 2 bases from V and 0 bases from J, with 11 bases between. CDR3 length: 16 amino acids. Germline CDR1 is MNHEY and CDR2 is SMNVEV (reference sequence). The chain's CDR3 is CASSLEGAGSYNEQFF. The CDR3 bases are TGTGCCAGCAGTTTAGAGGGAGCTGGCTCCTACAATGAGCAGTTCTTC.

V gene TRBV19 combines with J gene TRBJ2-5; D not resolved. V shed 0 bases and J shed 5 bases, with 7 bases lying between them. The CDR3 is 13 amino acids. The germline V gene encodes CDR1 LNHDA and CDR2 SQIVND (reference sequence). CDR3: CASSIDSGETQYF. In nucleotides, the CDR3 is TGTGCCAGTAGTATAGATTCCGGGGAGACCCAGTACTTC. Looking up the rest from reference TRBV19 and TRBJ2-5 gives the full variable domain: DGGITQSPKYLFRKEGQNVTLSCEQNLNHDAMYWYRQDPGQGLRLIYYSQIVNDFQKGDIAEGYSVSREKKESFPLTVTSAQKNPTAFYLCASSIDSGETQYFGPGTRLLVL.

CDR3 in DNA: TGTGCCAGCACCCTAAGAAGGGAGTCCTACAATGAGCAGTTCTTC. This translates into CASTLRRESYNEQFF. The rearrangement joins TRBV11-2 to TRBJ2-1, with a tentative D call TRBD2 (5 bases). The germline V gene has CDR1 SGHAT and CDR2 FQNNGV. The CDR3 has 15 amino acids. Trimming removed 7 bases at V and 1 base at J, with 14 bases between.

This clone was recorded once. The chain employs TRBV18 and TRBJ1-1; 12 bases agree with TRBD1. CDR1 KGHSH and CDR2 LQKENI come from the germline V gene. The length of the CDR3 is 15 residues. The junction had 9 bases not matched to a gene; V was cut back by 1 base and J by 12 bases. In DNA, the CDR3 is TGTGCCAGCTCACCACAACCCGGGACAGGGGGCGATCCTTTCTTT. Its translation: CASSPQPGTGGDPFF.

The chain has TRBV28 and TRBJ2-2; D uncertain. The germline V gene encodes CDR1 MDHEN and CDR2 SYDVKM. The length of the CDR3 is 12 residues. The germline V and J ends were trimmed by 3 bases and 5 bases, with 4 bases remaining between them. The CDR3 region is CASSFGTGELFF. Written as DNA, the CDR3 is TGTGCCAGCAGTTTTGGAACCGGGGAGCTGTTTTTT.

The J gene is TRBJ1-1, the V gene TRBV11-2, with D uncertain. The germline V and J ends were trimmed by 1 base and 1 base, with 4 bases remaining between them. The germline V gene has CDR1 SGHAT and CDR2 FQNNGV. The CDR3 is 13 amino acids. The CDR3 nucleotides are TGTGCCAGCAGCTTAGGGCCGAACACTGAAGCTTTCTTT. This translates into CASSLGPNTEAFF.

V and J are TRBV9 and TRBJ2-3; no reliable D call. CDR1 SGDLS and CDR2 YYNGEE come from the germline V gene. This CDR3 has 11 residues. V lost 4 bases and J lost 2, with 2 bases in between. The CDR3 sequence is CASSTTDTQYF. In DNA form, the CDR3 reads TGTGCCAGCAGCACCACAGATACGCAGTATTTT. Full variable domain (rest looked up from reference TRBV9 and TRBJ2-3): DSGVTQTPKHLITATGQRVTLRCSPRSGDLSVYWYQQSLDQGLQFLIQYYNGEERAKGNILERFSAQQFPDLHSELNLSSLELGDSALYFCASSTTDTQYFGPGTRLTVL.

Turning to this clone: An end of the junction does not agree with germline; a read error may underlie this. V usage is TRBV16 and J usage is TRBJ2-1, with D perhaps matching TRBD2 (6 bases). The CDR3 contains 14 residues. CDR1 and CDR2 (germline): KGHSY, FQNENV. This chain's CDR3 is CASSPWDSSNEQFF. CDR3 DNA sequence: TGTGCCAGCAGCCCCTGGGACTCCTCCAATGAGCAGTTCTTC.

The V gene is TRBV7-2, the J gene TRBJ1-4, with 7 bases lining up with TRBD1. V gave up 0 bases and J gave up 8 bases; unmatched junction bases: 12. The CDR3 runs 17 residues. The germline CDR1 and CDR2 sequences are SGHTA and FQGNSA. The CDR3 region is CASSLAGQGGFREKLFF. The CDR3 region has the DNA TGTGCCAGCAGCTTAGCTGGCCAGGGGGGGTTTAGGGAAAAACTGTTTTTT.

This chain joins TRBV2 and TRBJ2-7, with a weak D call TRBD2 (7 bases). Trimming removed 8 bases from V and 0 bases from J, with 14 bases in between. This CDR3 is built from 14 residues. CDR1 SNHLY and CDR2 FYNNEI come from the germline V gene. CDR3 loop: CASGGGGSSYEQYV. CDR3 coding DNA: TGTGCCAGCGGGGGGGGCGGGAGCTCCTACGAGCAGTACGTC.

V gene TRBV6-5 combines with J gene TRBJ2-1; weak D call: TRBD2 (6 bases). The CDR3 has 14 amino acids. Trimming removed 5 bases at V and 7 bases at J, with 15 bases between. From germline, CDR1 is MNHEY and CDR2 SVGAGI. CDR3 DNA: TGTGCCAGCAGTAGAGCTCTGGGGGGAAATGAGCAGTTCTTC. Its translation: CASSRALGGNEQFF.

The V gene is TRBV6-1, the J gene TRBJ2-1; no clear D gene. CDR1 is MNHNS, CDR2 SASEGT, per germline. CDR3 length: 15 residues. V was shortened by 4 bases and J by 8 bases, with 18 bases between the two germline ends. CDR3 sequence reads: CASSGRTSMAHEQFF. CDR3 nucleotide sequence: TGTGCCAGCAGTGGCCGGACCTCAATGGCCCATGAGCAGTTCTTC.

The gene calls are TRBV2 and TRBJ1-1; D perhaps matches TRBD1 (6 bases). The CDR3 spans 12 residues. The germline V gene has CDR1 SNHLY and CDR2 FYNNEI. V gave up 5 bases and J gave up 5 bases, with 9 bases separating them. CDR3: CASSIQGTEAFF. Written as DNA, the CDR3 is TGTGCCAGCAGTATACAGGGAACTGAAGCTTTCTTT.

The J gene is TRBJ1-4, the V gene TRBV7-6; D is uncertain. Looked up from germline, CDR1 is SGHVS and CDR2 is FNYEAQ. The CDR3 sequence is 15 residues long. With 1 base removed from V and 2 bases from J, the gap between germline ends came to 8 bases. The CDR3 spells CASSLVVSTNEKLFF. The CDR3 DNA sequence: TGTGCCAGCAGCTTAGTGGTGTCGACTAATGAAAAACTGTTTTTT.